Each of the 2 T cell receptor beta chains below was sequenced from the same sample in a study of blood T cells in healthy people across ages. Using a J-beta primer mix together with a sample-barcoded 5' primer, a second PCR was run for about 6 to 11 cycles. TCRdb reprocessed the 5' RACE reads via MiXCR and lists one record per CDR3 protein. The sample records about 1.4 million distinct CDR3 sequences, around 55% being singletons. Specimen: blood. The receptors stem from a man younger than 35 in good health.

This rearrangement joins TRBV2 to TRBJ1-4, with D unresolved. Germline V CDR1 and CDR2: SNHLY, FYNNEI. The CDR3 is 15 residues long. V lost 10 bases, J lost 3 bases, and 18 bases lay in between. CDR3 residues: CAIRSNIQANEKLFF. Written as DNA, the CDR3 is TGTGCCATTAGGTCTAACATTCAAGCTAATGAAAAACTGTTTTTT.

In its sample, this clonotype was seen a few times. The V gene is TRBV6-2 or TRBV6-3, the J gene TRBJ2-7; tentative D call: TRBD1 (5 bases). The germline V gene has CDR1 MNHEY and CDR2 SVGEGT. V dropped 3 bases and J dropped 3 bases, with 12 bases sitting between them. This CDR3 is built from 14 residues. This CDR3 reads CASSYPGKYYEQYF. The CDR3 nucleotides are TGTGCCAGCAGTTATCCAGGGAAATACTACGAGCAGTACTTC.